This is a list of T cell receptor beta chains from one sample in a study of blood T cell repertoires in COVID-19. The method was immunoSEQ multiplex PCR; TCRdb's version includes in-frame clones alone and lacks a portion of them. There are fewer than 500,000 clones in the sample; around nine tenths occur only once, and over 0.9% lies in the top ten. Material: PBMCs or T cells enriched from blood (not recorded which). Every receptor here comes from a woman aged 30 to 39 with acute COVID-19. The CDR3 runs from the conserved cysteine through the conserved F or W. A D gene is named only where the DNA matches it firmly. Clone size appears in some rows only: once, few, many, or a class for an expanded clone.

abundance: few; v_gene: TRBV5-1; j_gene: TRBJ1-5; d_gene: -; CDR3aa: CASSLTGSGQPQHF; CDR3nt: TGCGCCAGCAGCTTGACAGGGTCGGGTCAGCCCCAGCATTTT
abundance: -; v_gene: TRBV4-3; j_gene: TRBJ2-1; d_gene: -; CDR3aa: CASSQDGGTSSYNEQFF; CDR3nt: TGCGCCAGCAGCCAAGATGGGGGGACCAGCTCCTACAATGAGCAGTTCTTC
abundance: -; v_gene: TRBV2; j_gene: TRBJ1-5; d_gene: TRBD1; CDR3aa: CASRRTGGQPQHF; CDR3nt: TGTGCCAGCAGGCGTACAGGGGGTCAGCCCCAGCATTTT
abundance: once; v_gene: TRBV9; j_gene: TRBJ2-7; d_gene: TRBD2; CDR3aa: CASSVVPSGGPYEQYF; CDR3nt: TGTGCCAGCAGCGTAGTTCCTAGCGGGGGGCCCTACGAGCAGTACTTC
abundance: -; v_gene: TRBV29-1; j_gene: TRBJ1-2; d_gene: TRBD1; CDR3aa: CSVARTGGLGYTF; CDR3nt: TGCAGCGTGGCCCGGACAGGGGGCTTGGGCTACACCTTC
abundance: -; v_gene: TRBV7-9; j_gene: TRBJ1-1; d_gene: -; CDR3aa: CASSLVSGLTEAFF; CDR3nt: TGTGCCAGCAGCTTAGTCTCGGGATTAACTGAAGCTTTCTTT
abundance: -; v_gene: TRBV5-1; j_gene: TRBJ2-4; d_gene: -; CDR3aa: CASSLFRGAKNIQYF; CDR3nt: TGCGCCAGCAGCTTGTTTCGCGGGGCTAAAAACATTCAGTACTTC
abundance: -; v_gene: TRBV4-1; j_gene: TRBJ2-4; d_gene: -; CDR3aa: CASGAGKNIQYF; CDR3nt: TGCGCCAGCGGGGCAGGCAAAAACATTCAGTACTTC
abundance: once; v_gene: TRBV3-1/TRBV3-2; j_gene: TRBJ2-2; d_gene: -; CDR3aa: CASSQGRVYTGELFF; CDR3nt: TGTGCCAGCAGCCAAGGGAGGGTGTACACCGGGGAGCTGTTTTTT
abundance: -; v_gene: TRBV12-3/TRBV12-4; j_gene: TRBJ1-2; d_gene: -; CDR3aa: CASSLGLRSGYTF; CDR3nt: TGTGCCAGCAGTTTAGGTCTGCGCTCTGGCTACACCTTC
abundance: -; v_gene: TRBV30; j_gene: TRBJ2-2; d_gene: TRBD1; CDR3aa: CAWSTGTGDTGELFF; CDR3nt: TGTGCCTGGAGTACCGGGACAGGGGACACCGGGGAGCTGTTTTTT
abundance: -; v_gene: TRBV7-9; j_gene: TRBJ1-1; d_gene: -; CDR3aa: CASSYGQLNTEAFF; CDR3nt: TGTGCCAGCAGCTACGGACAGCTTAACACTGAAGCTTTCTTT
abundance: once; v_gene: TRBV2; j_gene: TRBJ2-7; d_gene: -; CDR3aa: CASSRQDYEQYF; CDR3nt: TGTGCCAGCAGTCGACAGGATTACGAGCAGTACTTC
abundance: -; v_gene: TRBV19; j_gene: TRBJ2-7; d_gene: -; CDR3aa: CASRPQGLTEQYF; CDR3nt: TGTGCCAGTAGACCACAGGGCTTAACCGAGCAGTACTTC
abundance: -; v_gene: TRBV19; j_gene: TRBJ2-1; d_gene: TRBD2; CDR3aa: CASSSKRGGRPYNEQFF; CDR3nt: TGTGCCAGTAGCTCTAAGAGGGGAGGGCGACCCTACAATGAGCAGTTCTTC
abundance: -; v_gene: TRBV7-8; j_gene: TRBJ2-7; d_gene: -; CDR3aa: CASSLGTSFGEQYF; CDR3nt: TGTGCCAGCAGCTTAGGAACTAGCTTCGGTGAGCAGTACTTC
abundance: -; v_gene: TRBV6-5; j_gene: TRBJ2-7; d_gene: TRBD1; CDR3aa: CASSHDRAPYEQYF; CDR3nt: TGTGCCAGCAGTCACGACAGGGCCCCCTACGAGCAGTACTTC
abundance: -; v_gene: TRBV5-4; j_gene: TRBJ1-2; d_gene: -; CDR3aa: CASSLQGAELVGYTF; CDR3nt: TGTGCCAGCAGCTTACAAGGGGCAGAATTGGTTGGCTACACCTTC
abundance: once; v_gene: TRBV2; j_gene: TRBJ2-1; d_gene: TRBD1; CDR3aa: CASGPNMRGQGLFF; CDR3nt: TGTGCCAGCGGACCCAATATGAGGGGACAGGGGTTATTCTTC
abundance: -; v_gene: TRBV7-7; j_gene: TRBJ2-2; d_gene: TRBD2; CDR3aa: CASSPMALAGGLAGELFF; CDR3nt: TGTGCCAGCAGCCCCATGGCGCTAGCGGGGGGGTTGGCCGGGGAGCTGTTTTTT
abundance: -; v_gene: TRBV3-1/TRBV3-2; j_gene: TRBJ2-6; d_gene: TRBD1; CDR3aa: CASSLWDSTSGANVLTF; CDR3nt: TGTGCCAGCAGCCTCTGGGACAGTACATCTGGGGCCAACGTCCTGACTTTC
abundance: -; v_gene: TRBV7-2; j_gene: TRBJ2-6; d_gene: -; CDR3aa: CASSDRSSGANVLTF; CDR3nt: TGTGCCAGCAGCGACAGGAGCTCTGGGGCCAACGTCCTGACTTTC
abundance: -; v_gene: TRBV20-1; j_gene: TRBJ1-6; d_gene: -; CDR3aa: CSASREVGNSPLHF; CDR3nt: TGCAGTGCTAGTCGGGAGGTCGGAAATTCACCCCTCCACTTT
abundance: -; v_gene: TRBV3-1/TRBV3-2; j_gene: TRBJ1-2; d_gene: TRBD1; CDR3aa: CASSQRTGSGYTF; CDR3nt: TGTGCCAGCAGCCAAAGGACAGGGAGTGGCTACACCTTC
abundance: -; v_gene: TRBV5-1; j_gene: TRBJ2-2; d_gene: TRBD2; CDR3aa: CASSSGTSGGYTGELFF; CDR3nt: TGCGCCAGCAGCTCCGGGACTAGCGGGGGCTACACCGGGGAGCTGTTTTTT
abundance: -; v_gene: TRBV18; j_gene: TRBJ1-2; d_gene: -; CDR3aa: CASRWAQTDGYTF; CDR3nt: TGTGCCAGCCGTTGGGCCCAAACCGATGGCTACACCTTC
abundance: -; v_gene: TRBV6-1; j_gene: TRBJ1-2; d_gene: -; CDR3aa: CASSFPTAGDNGYTF; CDR3nt: TGTGCCAGCAGTTTTCCGACAGCGGGGGATAATGGCTACACCTTC
abundance: once; v_gene: TRBV18; j_gene: TRBJ2-7; d_gene: TRBD1; CDR3aa: CASSPARDSGEQYF; CDR3nt: TGTGCCAGCTCACCAGCGAGGGACAGTGGTGAGCAGTACTTC
abundance: -; v_gene: TRBV29-1; j_gene: TRBJ2-3; d_gene: TRBD2; CDR3aa: CSVRLGTSSYGTDTQYF; CDR3nt: TGCAGCGTCCGACTCGGGACTAGTTCTTACGGCACAGATACGCAGTATTTT
abundance: once; v_gene: TRBV6-5; j_gene: TRBJ2-7; d_gene: TRBD2; CDR3aa: CASSGLAGPYEQYF; CDR3nt: TGTGCCAGCAGCGGACTAGCGGGGCCCTACGAGCAGTACTTC
abundance: -; v_gene: TRBV6-5; j_gene: TRBJ1-5; d_gene: TRBD1; CDR3aa: CASSLGTDIKPQHF; CDR3nt: TGTGCCAGCAGTCTTGGGACAGACATAAAGCCCCAGCATTTT
abundance: -; v_gene: TRBV27; j_gene: TRBJ1-5; d_gene: -; CDR3aa: CASTSGNQPQHF; CDR3nt: TGTGCCAGCACGTCGGGGAATCAGCCCCAGCATTTT
abundance: few; v_gene: TRBV11-3; j_gene: TRBJ2-7; d_gene: -; CDR3aa: CASSLGATYEQYF; CDR3nt: TGTGCCAGCAGCTTAGGCGCCACCTACGAGCAGTACTTC
abundance: once; v_gene: TRBV5-4; j_gene: TRBJ1-6; d_gene: -; CDR3aa: CASSLVGSSYNSPLHF; CDR3nt: TGTGCCAGCAGCTTGGTGGGGAGCTCCTATAATTCACCCCTCCACTTT